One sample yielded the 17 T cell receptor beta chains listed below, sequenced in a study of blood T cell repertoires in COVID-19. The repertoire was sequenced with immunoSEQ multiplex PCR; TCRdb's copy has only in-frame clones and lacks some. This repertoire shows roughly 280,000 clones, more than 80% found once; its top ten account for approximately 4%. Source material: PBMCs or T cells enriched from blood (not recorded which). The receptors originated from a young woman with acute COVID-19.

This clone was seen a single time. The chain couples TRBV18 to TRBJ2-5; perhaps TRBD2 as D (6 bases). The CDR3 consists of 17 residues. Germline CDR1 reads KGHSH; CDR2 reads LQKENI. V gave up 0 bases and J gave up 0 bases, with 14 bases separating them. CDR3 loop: CASSPPNRAGYQETQYF. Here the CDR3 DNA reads TGTGCCAGCTCACCACCGAATCGGGCGGGGTACCAAGAGACCCAGTACTTC.

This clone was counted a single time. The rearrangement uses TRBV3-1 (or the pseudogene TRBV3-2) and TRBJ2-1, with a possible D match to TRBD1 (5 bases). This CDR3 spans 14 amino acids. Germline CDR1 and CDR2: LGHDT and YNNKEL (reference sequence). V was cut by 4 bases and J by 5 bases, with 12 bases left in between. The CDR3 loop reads CASSPGGANNEQFF. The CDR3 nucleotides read TGTGCCAGCAGCCCGGGTGGGGCCAACAATGAGCAGTTCTTC.

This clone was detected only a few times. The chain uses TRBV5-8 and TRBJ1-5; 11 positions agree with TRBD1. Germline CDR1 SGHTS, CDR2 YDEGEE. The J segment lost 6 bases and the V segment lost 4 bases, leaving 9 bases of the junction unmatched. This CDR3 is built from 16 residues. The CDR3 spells CASSTRTGGASQPQHF. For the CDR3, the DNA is TGTGCCAGCAGCACAAGGACAGGGGGCGCGAGTCAGCCCCAGCATTTT.

The DNA of the CDR3 is TGTGCCAGCAGCCACGGAGGGCCCAATGAGCAGTTCTTC. This gives the protein CASSHGGPNEQFF. The chain employs TRBV6-6 and TRBJ2-1; D might be TRBD2 (6 bases). Germline CDR1 is MNHNY and CDR2 is SVGAGI (reference sequence). The V gene lost 6 bases and the J gene lost 6 bases, with 12 bases spanning the gap. The CDR3 extends over 13 amino acids.

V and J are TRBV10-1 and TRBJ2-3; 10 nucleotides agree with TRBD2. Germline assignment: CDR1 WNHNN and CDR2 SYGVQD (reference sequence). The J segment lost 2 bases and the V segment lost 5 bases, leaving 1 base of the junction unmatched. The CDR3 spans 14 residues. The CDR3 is CASSLAGVTDTQYF. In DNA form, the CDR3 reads TGCGCCAGCAGTCTAGCGGGAGTCACAGATACGCAGTATTTT.

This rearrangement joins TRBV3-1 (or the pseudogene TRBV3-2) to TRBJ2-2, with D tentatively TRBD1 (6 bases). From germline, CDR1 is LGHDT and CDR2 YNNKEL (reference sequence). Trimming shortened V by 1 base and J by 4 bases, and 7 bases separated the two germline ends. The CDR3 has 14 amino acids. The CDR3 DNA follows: TGTGCCAGCAGCCAAGGGACAGCCACCGGGGAGCTGTTTTTT. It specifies CASSQGTATGELFF.

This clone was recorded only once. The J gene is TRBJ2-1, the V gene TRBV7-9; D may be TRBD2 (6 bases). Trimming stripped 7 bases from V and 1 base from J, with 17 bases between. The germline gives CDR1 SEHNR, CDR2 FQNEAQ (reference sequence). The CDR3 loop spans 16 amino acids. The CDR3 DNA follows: TGTGCCAGCAACCTCCAGGAGGGCGGGTCCTACAATGAGCAGTTCTTC. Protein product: CASNLQEGGSYNEQFF.

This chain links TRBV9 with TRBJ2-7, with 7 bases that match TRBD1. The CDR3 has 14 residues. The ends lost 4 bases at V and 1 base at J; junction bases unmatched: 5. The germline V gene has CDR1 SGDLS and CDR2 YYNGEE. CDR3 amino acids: CASSPPTGSYEQYF. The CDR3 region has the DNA TGTGCCAGCAGCCCCCCGACAGGGTCCTACGAGCAGTACTTC.

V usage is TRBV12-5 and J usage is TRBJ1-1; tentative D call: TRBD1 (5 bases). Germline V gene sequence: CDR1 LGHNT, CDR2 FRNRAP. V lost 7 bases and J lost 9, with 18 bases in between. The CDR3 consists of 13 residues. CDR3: CASAIRPDSQAFF. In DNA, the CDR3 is TGTGCTAGTGCCATTCGTCCCGACAGTCAAGCTTTCTTT.

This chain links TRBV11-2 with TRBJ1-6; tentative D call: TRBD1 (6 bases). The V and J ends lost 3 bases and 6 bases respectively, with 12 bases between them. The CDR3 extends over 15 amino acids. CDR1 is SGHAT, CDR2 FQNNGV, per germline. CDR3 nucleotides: TGTGCCAGCAGCTTGCAGGGGACGGGTAATTCACCCCTCCACTTT. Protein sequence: CASSLQGTGNSPLHF.

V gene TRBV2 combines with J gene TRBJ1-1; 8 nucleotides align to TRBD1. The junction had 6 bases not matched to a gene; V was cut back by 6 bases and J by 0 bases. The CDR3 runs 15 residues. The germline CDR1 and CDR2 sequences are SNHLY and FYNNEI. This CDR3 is CASRPGTGVNTEAFF. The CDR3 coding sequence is TGTGCCAGCAGGCCCGGGACAGGAGTGAACACTGAAGCTTTCTTT.

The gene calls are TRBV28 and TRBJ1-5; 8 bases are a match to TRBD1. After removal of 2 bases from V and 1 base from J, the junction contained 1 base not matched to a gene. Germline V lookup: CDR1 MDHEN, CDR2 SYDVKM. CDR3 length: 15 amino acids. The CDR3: CASSLQGASNQPQHF. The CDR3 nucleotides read TGTGCCAGCAGTTTACAGGGGGCCAGCAATCAGCCCCAGCATTTT.

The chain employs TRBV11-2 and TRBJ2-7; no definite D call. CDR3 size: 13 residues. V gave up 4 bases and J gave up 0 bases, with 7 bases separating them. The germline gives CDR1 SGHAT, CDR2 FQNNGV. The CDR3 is CASSSPSSYEQYF. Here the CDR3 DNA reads TGTGCCAGCAGCTCCCCGAGCTCCTACGAGCAGTACTTC.

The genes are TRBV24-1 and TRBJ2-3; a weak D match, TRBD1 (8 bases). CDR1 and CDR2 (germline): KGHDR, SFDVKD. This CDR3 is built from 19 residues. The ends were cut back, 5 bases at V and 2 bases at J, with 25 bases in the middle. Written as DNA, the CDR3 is TGTGCCACCAGTGGTAGCGACAGGGGCAGCGGGACCGTCACAGATACGCAGTATTTT. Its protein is CATSGSDRGSGTVTDTQYF.

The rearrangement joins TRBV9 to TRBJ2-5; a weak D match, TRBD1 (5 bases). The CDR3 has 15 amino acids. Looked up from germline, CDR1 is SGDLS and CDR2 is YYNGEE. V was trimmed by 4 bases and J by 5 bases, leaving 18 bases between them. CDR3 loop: CASSPKRGISETQYF. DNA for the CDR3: TGTGCCAGCAGCCCCAAAAGGGGTATCTCGGAGACCCAGTACTTC.

CDR3 protein: CASSIYWGAYNEQFF. The CDR3 region has the DNA TGCGCCAGCAGCATATACTGGGGAGCCTACAATGAGCAGTTCTTC. The chain links TRBV5-1 to TRBJ2-1, with TRBD2 as a possible D gene (5 bases). The CDR3 runs to 15 residues. Germline-derived CDR1 and CDR2 are SGHRS and YFSETQ. Trimming took 4 bases from V and 2 from J, leaving 13 bases between them.

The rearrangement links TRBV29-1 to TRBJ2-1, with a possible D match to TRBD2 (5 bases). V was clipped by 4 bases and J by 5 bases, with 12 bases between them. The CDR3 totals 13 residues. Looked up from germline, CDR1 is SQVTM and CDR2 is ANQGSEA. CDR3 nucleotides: TGCAGCGTTGCGCCTAGCCCTAACAATGAGCAGTTCTTC. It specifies CSVAPSPNNEQFF.